The 18 T cell receptor beta chains listed next were all sequenced from one sample in a study of cytomegalovirus exposure and HLA in healthy donors. 13 Jbeta primers and 60 Vbeta primers were used for the PCR. Sequencing used immunoSEQ multiplex PCR; TCRdb keeps in-frame clones, though not all of them. The sample shows some 97,000 clones, roughly 84% of them seen only once. The sequencing input was PBMCs. Receptors originate from a woman under 30 in good health and CMV-seronegative.

The genes are TRBV27 and TRBJ1-6; tentatively, D is TRBD1 (6 bases). The CDR3 is 16 residues long. Trimming cost V 5 bases and J 2 bases, with 13 bases left between them. The germline V gene has CDR1 MNHEY and CDR2 SMNVEV (reference sequence). The CDR3 bases are TGTGCCAGCAGTACAAGAAGGGGGACCTATAATTCACCCCTCCACTTT. Amino acids: CASSTRRGTYNSPLHF.

This chain connects TRBV7-8 to TRBJ2-3, with D maybe TRBD2 (5 bases). This CDR3 spans 21 amino acids. Looked up from germline, CDR1 is SGHVS and CDR2 is FQNEAQ. V lost 4 bases to trimming and J lost 2 bases, with 31 bases between them. CDR3 DNA sequence: TGTGCCAGCAGCTCCCCGAGGACTTACAACGTGGCCCAACCACCCACAGATACGCAGTATTTT. Amino acids: CASSSPRTYNVAQPPTDTQYF.

This sequence joins TRBV5-1 and TRBJ1-1, with 8 bases fitting TRBD1. V shed 4 bases, J shed 6 bases, and the junction held 11 bases outside the gene matches. This CDR3 is 15 amino acids long. The V gene's germline CDR1 is SGHRS and CDR2 YFSETQ. CDR3 in DNA: TGCGCCAGCAGCGGGGAGGACAGGGAGGGAGCTGAAGCTTTCTTT. Translating it yields CASSGEDREGAEAFF.

The chain is built from TRBV27 and TRBJ2-1; 11 nucleotides agree with TRBD2. Germline V lookup: CDR1 MNHEY, CDR2 SMNVEV (reference sequence). The length of the CDR3 is 13 residues. Trimming cost V 7 bases and J 13 bases; bases outside gene matches: 9. In DNA, the CDR3 is TGTGCCAGCAATAGCGGGAGGGCCAACCATCAGTTCTTC. This translates into CASNSGRANHQFF.

This chain joins TRBV4-3 and TRBJ2-3, with 9 bases matching TRBD1. The J segment lost 6 bases and the V segment lost 1 base, leaving 17 bases of the junction unmatched. The germline V gene has CDR1 LGHNA and CDR2 YSLEER. CDR3 size: 19 residues. Written as DNA, the CDR3 is TGCGCCAGCAGCCAAGTCCCCTGGGGACAGGGTCATTATACTGATACGCAGTATTTT. Protein: CASSQVPWGQGHYTDTQYF.

The rearrangement joins TRBV19 to TRBJ1-6, with a tentative D call TRBD1 (6 bases). Germline assignment: CDR1 LNHDA and CDR2 SQIVND (reference sequence). The ends were cut back, 8 bases at V and 1 base at J, with 12 bases in the middle. The CDR3 runs to 15 residues. For the CDR3, the DNA is TGTGCCAGTGAACAGGGAAGTTCCTATAATTCACCCCTCCACTTT. Translated, it gives CASEQGSSYNSPLHF.

This clone was counted a single time. V is TRBV10-3 and J is TRBJ2-7, with D perhaps matching TRBD2 (6 bases). V was clipped by 8 bases and J by 5 bases, with 16 bases between them. This CDR3 region has 13 residues. The germline V gene has CDR1 ENHRY and CDR2 SYGVKD. CDR3 bases: TGTGCCATCTCTGGCGGGGTGTCCCACGAGCAGTACTTC. As protein: CAISGGVSHEQYF.

The rearrangement uses TRBV10-3 and TRBJ1-1; D gene unclear. Trimming removed 0 bases from V and 3 bases from J, with 5 bases in between. Germline V gene data show CDR1 as ENHRY and CDR2 as SYGVKD. The CDR3 sequence is 13 residues long. The CDR3 here is CAISESIDTEAFF. CDR3 nucleotide sequence: TGTGCCATCAGTGAGTCTATAGACACTGAAGCTTTCTTT.

The V gene is TRBV7-6, the J gene TRBJ2-7; a weak D match, TRBD1 (6 bases). The CDR3 extends over 14 amino acids. CDR1 and CDR2 from the germline V gene are SGHVS and FNYEAQ. Trimming took off 5 bases at V and 4 bases at J, with 15 bases between the two ends. The CDR3 region has the DNA TGTGCCAGCAGCCCCAGGGGCGGGTCATACGAGCAGTACTTC. Translation gives CASSPRGGSYEQYF.

The chain carries TRBV5-1 and TRBJ2-3; 8 positions match TRBD1. Germline lookup yields CDR1 SGHRS and CDR2 YFSETQ. With 2 bases clipped from V and 5 bases from J, the junction kept 7 bases outside the gene matches. The CDR3 contains 15 residues. CDR3 in amino acids: CASSFPGQEGDTQYF. Written as DNA, the CDR3 is TGCGCCAGCAGCTTCCCGGGACAGGAGGGAGATACGCAGTATTTT. The full variable domain, in which reference TRBV5-1 and TRBJ2-3 provide the parts outside the CDR3, is KAGVTQTPRYLIKTRGQQVTLSCSPISGHRSVSWYQQTPGQGLQFLFEYFSETQRNKGNFPGRFSGRQFSNSRSEMNVSTLELGDSALYLCASSFPGQEGDTQYFGPGTRLTVL.

The V and J genes are TRBV27 and TRBJ2-5, with 9 bases matching TRBD1. Per germline, CDR1 MNHEY and CDR2 SMNVEV (reference sequence). CDR3 size: 14 residues. J gave up 5 bases and V 2 bases, and 3 bases lay outside the gene matches. Here the CDR3 DNA reads TGTGCCAGCAGTTTAGGGACAGGGAGGGAGACCCAGTACTTC. It translates to CASSLGTGRETQYF.

This chain connects TRBV7-3 to TRBJ2-2, with D possibly matching TRBD2 (5 bases). The CDR3 runs to 15 residues. V lost 6 bases, J lost 1 base, and 12 bases lay in between. CDR1 is SGHTA and CDR2 is FQGTGA in the germline V gene. The CDR3 loop reads CASRQGLMNTGELFF. The CDR3 DNA reads TGTGCCAGCAGGCAAGGACTGATGAACACCGGGGAGCTGTTTTTT.

The chain joins TRBV19 to TRBJ2-1; D is uncertain. Germline V gives CDR1 LNHDA, CDR2 SQIVND (reference sequence). The V gene lost 7 bases and the J gene lost 8 bases, with 12 bases spanning the gap. This CDR3 has 12 amino acids. The CDR3 is CASTTGHDEQFF. CDR3 sequence (DNA): TGTGCCAGTACCACTGGTCATGATGAGCAGTTCTTC.

The gene calls are TRBV6-6 and TRBJ1-1; no reliable D call. Germline V gives CDR1 MNHNY, CDR2 SVGAGI (reference sequence). Trimming stripped 4 bases from V and 10 bases from J, with 13 bases between. The CDR3 spans 12 residues. The CDR3 here is CASSFLNSGAFF. CDR3 sequence (DNA): TGTGCCAGCAGTTTCCTTAACTCGGGAGCTTTCTTT.

V gene TRBV27 combines with J gene TRBJ2-7; D possibly corresponds to TRBD2 (5 bases). The CDR3 is 13 amino acids. Trimming took off 4 bases at V and 7 bases at J, with 14 bases between the two ends. Germline V gene data show CDR1 as MNHEY and CDR2 as SMNVEV (reference sequence). CDR3 sequence: CASSSRETGEQYF. The CDR3 nucleotides are TGTGCCAGCAGTTCGAGGGAAACCGGGGAGCAGTACTTC.

V gene TRBV6-5 combines with J gene TRBJ1-2; 7 bases align to TRBD1. The CDR3 sequence is 11 residues long. CDR1 MNHEY and CDR2 SVGAGI come from the germline V gene. J was trimmed by 11 bases and V by 5 bases; bases with no gene match: 5. This CDR3 is CASSVHRGYTF. The DNA for the CDR3 is TGTGCCAGCAGTGTTCACAGGGGTTACACCTTC.

The V and J genes are TRBV28 and TRBJ2-3; D unresolved. Trimming pared 10 bases from V and 1 base from J, leaving 18 bases between. The CDR3 length is 15 residues. Germline V CDR1 and CDR2: MDHEN, SYDVKM. The CDR3 sequence: CATDGFRGGTDTQYF. CDR3 DNA: TGTGCCACCGATGGGTTCCGCGGTGGCACAGATACGCAGTATTTT.

This chain links TRBV4-3 with TRBJ2-7; maybe TRBD1 (5 bases). CDR1 and CDR2 from the germline V gene are LGHNA and YSLEER. The CDR3 has 15 amino acids. V was trimmed by 1 base and J by 3 bases, leaving 13 bases between them. The CDR3 DNA follows: TGCGCCAGCAGCCAAGCTCACAGGTCGGGCTACGAGCAGTACTTC. It yields the protein CASSQAHRSGYEQYF.